Below, 29 T cell receptor beta chains from the same sample are listed, as sequenced in a study of CD4 and CD8 cells across lung adenocarcinoma regions (dated by TCRdb to the late 2010s). The library was prepared using PCR. TCRdb shows the sequencer as HiSeq X Ten. TCRdb handled the public reads itself, with Q25 trimming in fastp and clone calling in MiXCR, and kept productive beta chains. Rows are combined by CDR3 protein, so each entry shows the most common genes and DNA. The table for this sample lists approximately 8,800 distinct CDR3 sequences; 50% to 65% of them were counted only once. The ten most abundant clones make up 15% to 20% of the sample. The sequencing input was CD8+ T cells from the center of a lung tumor. The cell subset or site label on this specimen signifies: tumor center region. The receptors come from a female donor with lung adenocarcinoma. The CD4 and CD8 labels of this study may be unreliable.

This clonotype was observed a single time. An end of the junction differs from the germline gene, which may be a read error. The chain's CDR3 is CASSLASRRTGGRLGRAKEIQYF. In DNA form, the CDR3 reads TGTGCTAGCAGCTTAGCCTCGAGAAGGACCGGGGGACGCCTAGGCCGAGCCAAAGAGATCCAGTACTTC. This chain connects TRBV7-7 to TRBJ2-4; D possibly corresponds to TRBD2 (6 bases). Germline V gene data show CDR1 as SSHAT and CDR2 as FNYEAQ (reference sequence). The CDR3 length is 23 residues. Full variable domain (rest looked up from reference TRBV7-7 and TRBJ2-4): GAGVSQSPRYKVTKRGQDVTLRCDPISSHATLYWYQQALGQGPEFLTYFNYEAQPDKSGLPSDRFSAERPEGSISTLTIQRTEQRDSAMYRCASSLASRRTGGRLGRAKEIQYFGAGTRLSVL.

Judged by abundance, this clonotype is medium-sized. V is TRBV7-6 and J is TRBJ2-7, with D perhaps TRBD1 (5 bases). V was pared by 2 bases and J by 2 bases, with 10 bases between. Per germline, CDR1 SGHVS and CDR2 FNYEAQ. The CDR3 is made up of 14 amino acids. The CDR3 nucleotides are TGTGCCAGCAGCTTACCAGGACAAACCTACGAGCAGTACTTC. This codes for CASSLPGQTYEQYF. The complete variable domain, with remaining parts taken from reference TRBV7-6 and TRBJ2-7, reads GAGVSQSPRYKVTKRGQDVALRCDPISGHVSLYWYRQALGQGPEFLTYFNYEAQQDKSGLPNDRFSAERPEGSISTLTIQRTEQRDSAMYRCASSLPGQTYEQYFGPGTRLTVT.

This clonotype was observed a handful of times. J is TRBJ2-1 and V is TRBV7-3; 8 bases align to TRBD2. From germline, CDR1 is SGHTA and CDR2 FQGTGA. Trimming removed 3 bases from V and 7 bases from J; junction bases left unmatched: 8. This CDR3 comprises 15 residues. The CDR3 loop is CASSFGVAGRNEQFF. Written as DNA, the CDR3 is TGTGCCAGCAGCTTTGGGGTAGCGGGAAGGAATGAGCAGTTCTTC. Using reference TRBV7-3 and TRBJ2-1 for the parts outside the CDR3, the full variable domain is GAGVSQTPSNKVTEKGKYVELRCDPISGHTALYWYRQSLGQGPEFLIYFQGTGAADDSGLPNDRFFAVRPEGSVSTLKIQRTERGDSAVYLCASSFGVAGRNEQFFGPGTRLTVL.

To note about this clonotype: Relative to the germline gene, one junction end is altered; a read error may explain this. The chain uses TRBV6-1 and TRBJ2-3, with D perhaps matching TRBD2 (7 bases). Per germline, CDR1 MNHNS and CDR2 SASEGT. The CDR3 is 15 amino acids. The CDR3 DNA follows: TGTGCCAGGAGCCTTAAGGGGGGGAACACAGGGACGCTGTATTTT. This codes for CARSLKGGNTGTLYF.

This clonotype was seen ten or more times. The J gene is TRBJ2-1, the V gene TRBV7-9, with TRBD2 matching over 12 bases. This CDR3 region has 16 residues. Germline V lookup: CDR1 SEHNR, CDR2 FQNEAQ (reference sequence). V was clipped by 0 bases and J by 5 bases; unmatched bases: 2. The chain's CDR3 is CASSLAPSGGDNEQFF. The CDR3 coding sequence is TGTGCCAGCAGCTTAGCCCCTAGCGGGGGGGACAATGAGCAGTTCTTC.

This clonotype was found once. The chain carries TRBV5-1 and TRBJ2-1; no firm D call. The DNA end is a closer match to TRBJ2-7, so the J assignment may be wrong. The germline V gene has CDR1 SGHRS and CDR2 YFSETQ. CDR3 length: 14 amino acids. This chain's CDR3 is CASSVDTSSYEQYF. Written as DNA, the CDR3 is TGCGCCAGCAGCGTCGACACGAGCTCCTACGAGCAGTACTTC.

The chain combines TRBV7-3 with TRBJ2-5, with 8 bases identical to TRBD2. This CDR3 contains 14 residues. The V gene's germline CDR1 is SGHTA and CDR2 FQGTGA. The CDR3 region is CAGSGSRSTETQYF. In nucleotides, the CDR3 is TGTGCGGGCAGCGGGAGCCGTAGCACAGAGACCCAGTACTTC.

This clonotype was seen a handful of times. At one end, the junction sequence differs from germline, possibly due to a read error. The gene calls are TRBV7-3 and TRBJ2-5; a weak D match, TRBD2 (6 bases). Per the germline V gene, CDR1 is SGHTA and CDR2 is FQGTGA. The CDR3 contains 16 residues. Written as DNA, the CDR3 is TGTGCCAGCGTGGGGCACGGGGGTGGGGGAATCGGTACGCAGTATTTC. It is translated as CASVGHGGGGIGTQYF.

The chain joins TRBV6-1 to TRBJ2-7; TRBD1 is a possible D gene (6 bases). This CDR3 contains 16 residues. With 6 bases removed from V and 0 bases from J, the gap between germline ends came to 18 bases. The germline V gene has CDR1 MNHNS and CDR2 SASEGT. DNA of the CDR3: TGTGCCAGCAGGGACGAAATTCGGGACACCTCCTACGAGCAGTACTTC. As protein: CASRDEIRDTSYEQYF.

V and J are TRBV6-1 and TRBJ2-4; TRBD2 matches 9 bases. The CDR3 is 14 residues long. J lost 13 bases, V lost 11 bases, and 18 bases had no gene match. The germline gives CDR1 MNHNS, CDR2 SASEGT. The CDR3 loop is CAGNRGLAKEIQYF. Written as DNA, the CDR3 is TGTGCCGGCAACCGGGGACTAGCCAAAGAGATCCAGTACTTC.

For this clonotype: An end of the junction does not agree with germline; a read error may underlie this. The chain links TRBV12-3 or TRBV12-4 to TRBJ2-1; a weak D match, TRBD2 (6 bases). The length of the CDR3 is 16 residues. The CDR3 region has the DNA TGTGCCAGCAGCACAACGACGGGAGACCTATACAATGCGCAGTACTTT. Protein: CASSTTTGDLYNAQYF.

Ten or more counts support this clonotype. The rearrangement joins TRBV6-5 to TRBJ2-7, with 8 positions matching TRBD1. Germline V gene sequence: CDR1 MNHEY, CDR2 SVGAGI. The CDR3 consists of 14 residues. V dropped 4 bases and J dropped 3; count of bases not matched to a gene: 5. The CDR3 DNA is TGTGCCAGCAGTTTTGGACAGGGTGGCTACGAGCAGTACTTC. This encodes CASSFGQGGYEQYF.

This clonotype has only one observation. The CDR3 DNA reads as TGTGCCAGCAGTTTGGGGGGTGCGCACTCCGGGGAGCTGTTTTTT. Residues: CASSLGGAHSGELFF. The chain carries TRBV12-3 or TRBV12-4 and TRBJ2-2, with D perhaps TRBD2 (6 bases). V dropped 3 bases and J dropped 6 bases, with 14 bases sitting between them. There are 15 residues in the CDR3.

The chain carries TRBV6-1 and TRBJ2-5; a possible D gene is TRBD2 (7 bases). Trimming removed 8 bases from V and 11 bases from J, with 30 bases in between. The germline CDR1 and CDR2 sequences are MNHNS and SASEGT. CDR3 size: 16 residues. CDR3 loop: CASAGPGGRGPDTQYF. The CDR3 nucleotides are TGTGCCAGCGCGGGGCCCGGAGGGCGGGGGCCAGATACGCAGTACTTC.

This clonotype has a count of ten or more. The chain joins TRBV5-6 to TRBJ1-5, with no clear D. Germline V gene sequence: CDR1 SGHDT, CDR2 YYEEEE. CDR3 length equals 14 residues. Trimming took off 4 bases at V and 5 bases at J, with 13 bases between the two ends. CDR3 sequence: CASSRGSGYQPQHF. The CDR3 coding sequence is TGTGCCAGCAGCCGGGGTTCCGGGTATCAGCCCCAGCATTTT.

The V gene is TRBV11-1, the J gene TRBJ2-5; 7 bases map to TRBD1. The J call may not be correct, given that the DNA end is closer to TRBJ2-3. Germline V CDR1 and CDR2: SGHAT, FQDESV (reference sequence). This CDR3 comprises 15 residues. The CDR3 nucleotides read TGTGCCAGGGGGTTAGGGGGCCCAGGCGCAGAGACCCAGTATTTT. It codes for CARGLGGPGAETQYF.

This clonotype has ten or more counts. This rearrangement joins TRBV11-2 to TRBJ2-5; D unresolved. The J call may be wrong; the DNA end is better matched by TRBJ2-7. Germline CDR1 SGHAT, CDR2 FQNNGV. The CDR3 length is 12 residues. The DNA for the CDR3 is TGTGCCAGCAGCTTACTCCGGGTCGAGCAGTACTTC. Amino acid sequence: CASSLLRVEQYF.

This clonotype occurred many times. The rearrangement uses TRBV7-8 and TRBJ1-3; D remains unclear. The CDR3 is made up of 17 amino acids. V was clipped by 5 bases and J by 1 base, with 18 bases between them. Germline V CDR1 and CDR2: SGHVS, FQNEAQ. As DNA, the CDR3 is TGTGCCAGCAGCCCGCGACAAGGTGGGAGATCTGGAAACACCATATATTTT. This sequence encodes CASSPRQGGRSGNTIYF.

This clonotype rates as medium-sized. The genes are TRBV6-6 and TRBJ2-2, with TRBD2 as a possible D gene (7 bases). The germline V gene encodes CDR1 MNHNY and CDR2 SVGAGI (reference sequence). The V end was cut by 0 bases, the J end by 2 bases, with 19 bases between. CDR3 length: 19 residues. Here the CDR3 reads CASSYSAGAFPFNTGELFF. The CDR3 DNA sequence: TGTGCCAGCAGTTACTCGGCGGGGGCCTTCCCATTTAACACCGGGGAGCTGTTTTTT.

The J gene is TRBJ2-3, the V gene TRBV11-1; 12 positions agree with TRBD2. Germline loops: CDR1 SGHAT, CDR2 FQDESV (reference sequence). The CDR3 has 16 amino acids. V lost 3 bases, J lost 10 bases, and 11 bases stayed unmatched. Here the CDR3 reads CASSLASGRGGDAQYF. The CDR3 region has the DNA TGTGCCAGCAGCTTGGCTAGCGGGAGGGGGGGGGATGCGCAGTATTTT.

In its sample, this clonotype was seen a few times. CDR3 in DNA: TGTGCCAGCAGCTTCAGCAGGGTTGACATTCAGTACTTC. Its translation: CASSFSRVDIQYF. V and J are TRBV11-3 and TRBJ2-4, with D tentatively TRBD1 (5 bases). Germline lookup yields CDR1 SGHNT and CDR2 YENEEA. The CDR3 is 13 amino acids. Trimming pared 3 bases from V and 8 bases from J, leaving 11 bases between.

The sample holds one count of this clonotype. The junction shows a germline mismatch at one end, possibly a read error. The chain recombines TRBV7-7 with TRBJ2-1; D might be TRBD2 (7 bases). Per the germline V gene, CDR1 is SSHAT and CDR2 is FNYEAQ (reference sequence). The CDR3 consists of 14 residues. In DNA form, the CDR3 reads TGTGCTAGCAGCAGAGGGGGGGGGGGCAACGAGCAGTTCTTC. Encoded protein: CASSRGGGGNEQFF.

This clonotype is classed as medium-sized (0.01 to 0.1%). The V gene is TRBV7-3, the J gene TRBJ2-3; D remains ambiguous. The CDR3 totals 14 residues. Germline loops: CDR1 SGHTA, CDR2 FQGTGA. Trimming cost V 0 bases and J 0 bases, with 4 bases left between them. CDR3 sequence: CASSLTVSTDTQYF. Here the CDR3 DNA reads TGTGCCAGCAGCTTAACCGTGAGCACAGATACGCAGTATTTT.

Of note for this clonotype: The junction departs from the called germline gene at one end, perhaps through a read error. Written as DNA, the CDR3 is TGTGCCAGCTCGTGTGGGGGGGCTAGAGATACGCAGTACTTT. This translates into CASSCGGARDTQYF. The chain links TRBV12-3 or TRBV12-4 to TRBJ2-3; TRBD2 might be the D (7 bases). The CDR3 consists of 14 residues.

About this clonotype: One junction end does not reproduce the germline sequence, and a read error may be involved. The chain links TRBV12-3 or TRBV12-4 to TRBJ2-4; D possibly matches TRBD1 or TRBD2 (5 bases each). This CDR3 has 13 amino acids. CDR3 residues: CASRLGSEDIQYF. The CDR3 DNA reads TGTGCGAGCAGGCTGGGGAGTGAGGACATCCAGTACTTC.

In its sample, this clonotype was seen many times. The rearrangement uses TRBV15 and TRBJ2-3; D gene unclear. The CDR3 loop spans 18 amino acids. V lost 0 bases to trimming and J lost 2 bases, with 18 bases between them. Germline V gene data show CDR1 as LNHNV and CDR2 as YYDKDF (reference sequence). CDR3 bases: TGTGCCACCAGCAGAGATTGGGCAGGAGCGCGAATCACAGATACGCAGTATTTT. Its translation: CATSRDWAGARITDTQYF.

The genes are TRBV6-1 and TRBJ1-4; D call uncertain. This CDR3 is 15 amino acids long. Trimming stripped 6 bases from V and 9 bases from J, with 20 bases between. From germline, CDR1 is MNHNS and CDR2 SASEGT. Here the CDR3 DNA reads TGTGCCAGCAGCCTATACACGTCTTCGGCGCAAAAACTGTTTTTT. Its protein is CASSLYTSSAQKLFF.

The gene calls are TRBV29-1 and TRBJ2-7, with 7 nucleotides matching TRBD2. V shed 5 bases and J 4 bases; nucleotides not matched to a gene: 14. This CDR3 has 15 residues. Germline lookup yields CDR1 SQVTM and CDR2 ANQGSEA. The CDR3 spells CSVKGRGRGLYEQYF. CDR3 DNA: TGCAGCGTTAAGGGGAGGGGACGTGGGCTTTACGAGCAGTACTTC.

As to this clonotype: A read error may produce the germline difference seen at one junction end. This rearrangement joins TRBV7-2 to TRBJ2-5; D gene unclear. Germline V gene sequence: CDR1 SGHTA, CDR2 FQGNSA. This CDR3 has 14 amino acids. The CDR3 region is CASSLTLSKEAQSF. The CDR3 nucleotides read TGTGCCAGCAGCTTAACTCTATCGAAAGAGGCCCAGTCTTTC.